This TCR beta chain is drawn from a study of T-cell memory formation after mild COVID-19. Study results and caveats: Clonal second-wave expansions that peaked on day 37 had unconfirmed SARS-CoV-2 specificity.

TCRdb redid the calling of the 5' RACE reads with MiXCR, one entry per CDR3 protein. The sample has around 90,000 distinct CDR3 sequences, about 12% seen once. The sample holds a few counts of this clonotype. What it binds is unknown. Sequences were obtained from PBMCs or a T cell subset sorted from them (not recorded which). The clonotype was recovered from an adult woman who had mild COVID-19 (a few samples of this study predate the infection). Cell type and time point are not known.

This CDR3 reads CASSSGEIRYNYGYTF. The CDR3 nucleotides are TGCGCCAGCAGCTCCGGGGAAATTAGGTATAACTATGGCTACACCTTC. The rearrangement joins TRBV5-1 to TRBJ1-2; D is ambiguous. Germline CDR1 reads SGHRS; CDR2 reads YFSETQ. Trimming took off 3 bases at V and 1 base at J, with 16 bases between the two ends. This CDR3 spans 16 amino acids.